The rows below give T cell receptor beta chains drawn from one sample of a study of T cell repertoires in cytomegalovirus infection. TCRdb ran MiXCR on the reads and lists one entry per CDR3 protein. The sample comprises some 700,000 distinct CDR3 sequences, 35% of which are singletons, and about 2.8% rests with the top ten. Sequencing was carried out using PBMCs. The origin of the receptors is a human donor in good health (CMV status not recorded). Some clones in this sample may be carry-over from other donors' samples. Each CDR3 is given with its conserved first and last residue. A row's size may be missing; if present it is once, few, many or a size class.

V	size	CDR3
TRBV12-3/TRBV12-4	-	CASRPRQGATSEQSF
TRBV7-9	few	CASSPGQGSTDTQYF
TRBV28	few	CASVETGAELGGYTF
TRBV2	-	CASTPKGQGNQPQHF
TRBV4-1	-	CASSQDLGGAREQYF
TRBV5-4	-	CASSPRTVPDYTF
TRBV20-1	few	CSASDLLGAPGANVLTF
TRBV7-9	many	CASSLGGPEAYEQYF
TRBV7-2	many	CASSFGGWFSGYTF
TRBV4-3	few	CASSQDRPGGTRDTQYF
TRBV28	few	CASCPGRDRGYGYTF
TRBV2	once	CASSEVGTQNMNTEAFF
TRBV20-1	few	CSASTGGIREQFF
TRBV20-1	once	CSAAWTAQPEAFF
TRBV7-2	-	CASSLGPPLDEQFF
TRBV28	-	CASGGLPGSYEQYF
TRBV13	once	CASSQGSAAYSPLHF
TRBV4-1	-	CASSPSTGITYEQYF
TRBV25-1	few	CASSEQGANEKLFF
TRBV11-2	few	CASSVGRPKTYEQYF
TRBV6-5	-	CASSYSRGNTEAFF
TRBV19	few	CASSIDWSNEQFF
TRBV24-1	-	CATALGTDMNTEAFF
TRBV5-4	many	CASSSQPRPGDTQYF
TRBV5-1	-	CASSLVWDPYEQYF
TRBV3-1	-	CASSSVQGEIYNEQFF
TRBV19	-	CASSIIMSGGLAANEQFF
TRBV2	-	CASSDWVSGANVLTF
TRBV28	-	CASSPGLASNEQFF
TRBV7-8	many	CASSFGTGASGANVLTF
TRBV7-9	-	CASSLPTEPDSPLHF
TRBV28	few	CASSFRDRESQPQHF